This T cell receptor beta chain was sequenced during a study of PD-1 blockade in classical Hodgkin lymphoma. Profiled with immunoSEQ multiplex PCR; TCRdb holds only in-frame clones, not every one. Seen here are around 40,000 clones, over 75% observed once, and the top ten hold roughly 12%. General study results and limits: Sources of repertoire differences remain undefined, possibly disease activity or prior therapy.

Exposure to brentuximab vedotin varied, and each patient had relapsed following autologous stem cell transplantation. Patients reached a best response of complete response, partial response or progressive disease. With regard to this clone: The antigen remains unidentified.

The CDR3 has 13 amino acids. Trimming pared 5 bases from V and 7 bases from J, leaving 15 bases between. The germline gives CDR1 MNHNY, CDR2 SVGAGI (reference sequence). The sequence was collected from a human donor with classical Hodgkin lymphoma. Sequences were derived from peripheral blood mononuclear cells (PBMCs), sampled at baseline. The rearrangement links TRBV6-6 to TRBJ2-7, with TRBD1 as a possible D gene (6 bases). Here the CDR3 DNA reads TGTGCCAGCAGTCAACAGGGTTTGCAGGAGCAGTACTTC. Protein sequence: CASSQQGLQEQYF.